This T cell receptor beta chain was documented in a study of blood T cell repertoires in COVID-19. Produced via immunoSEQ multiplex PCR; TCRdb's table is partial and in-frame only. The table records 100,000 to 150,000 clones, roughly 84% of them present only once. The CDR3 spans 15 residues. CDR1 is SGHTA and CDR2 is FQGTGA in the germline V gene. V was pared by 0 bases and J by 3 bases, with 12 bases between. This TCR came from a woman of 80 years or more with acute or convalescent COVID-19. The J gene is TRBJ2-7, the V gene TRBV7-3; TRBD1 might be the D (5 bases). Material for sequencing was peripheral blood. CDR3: CASSLTSGQIYEQYF. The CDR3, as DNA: TGTGCCAGCAGCTTAACCTCTGGACAAATCTACGAGCAGTACTTC.